The 8 T cell receptor beta chains listed next were all sequenced from one sample in a study of cytomegalovirus exposure and HLA in healthy donors. The PCR made use of 60 Vbeta and 13 Jbeta primers. TCRdb keeps only in-frame clones here, not all; method: immunoSEQ multiplex PCR. The table shows some 98,000 clones, with more than 65% occurring only once. Sequencing was done on a sample of PBMCs. The receptor set was obtained from a human donor in good health.

The rearrangement joins TRBV13 to TRBJ2-1, with 7 bases fitting TRBD1. Germline-derived CDR1 and CDR2 are PRHDT and FYEKMQ (reference sequence). With 5 bases clipped from V and 7 bases from J, the junction kept 11 bases outside the gene matches. The CDR3 totals 15 residues. The chain's CDR3 is CASSPRGPQGNEQFF. In DNA, the CDR3 is TGTGCCAGCAGCCCGAGGGGGCCCCAGGGGAATGAGCAGTTCTTC.

This chain joins TRBV5-4 and TRBJ1-4, with 8 bases aligning to TRBD1. After removal of 4 bases from V and 8 bases from J, the junction contained 7 bases not matched to a gene. The germline V gene has CDR1 SGHNT and CDR2 YYREEE (reference sequence). This CDR3 has 14 residues. The CDR3 protein is CASSRQGRQEKLFF. The CDR3 coding sequence is TGTGCCAGCAGCCGACAGGGGCGCCAAGAAAAACTGTTTTTT.

This chain uses TRBV5-1 with TRBJ2-5, with D possibly TRBD2 on 6 matching bases. Per the germline V gene, CDR1 is SGHRS and CDR2 is YFSETQ. There are 16 residues in the CDR3. V was pared by 1 base and J by 2 bases, with 15 bases between. The CDR3 protein is CASSLTGAGRQETQYF. The CDR3 DNA follows: TGCGCCAGCAGCTTGACGGGAGCCGGCCGTCAAGAGACCCAGTACTTC. The full variable domain, rest sourced from reference TRBV5-1 and TRBJ2-5, is KAGVTQTPRYLIKTRGQQVTLSCSPISGHRSVSWYQQTPGQGLQFLFEYFSETQRNKGNFPGRFSGRQFSNSRSEMNVSTLELGDSALYLCASSLTGAGRQETQYFGPGTRLLVL.

The chain joins TRBV6-5 to TRBJ2-5; D is perhaps TRBD2 (5 bases). CDR1 and CDR2 (germline): MNHEY, SVGAGI. The CDR3 totals 14 residues. Trimming stripped 5 bases from V and 7 bases from J, with 17 bases between. The CDR3 is CASSPDALGRTQYF. Written as DNA, the CDR3 is TGTGCCAGCAGTCCGGACGCCTTGGGGAGGACCCAGTACTTC.

The chain couples TRBV7-2 to TRBJ2-7; 9 positions agree with TRBD2. This CDR3 spans 15 amino acids. Germline V gene sequence: CDR1 SGHTA, CDR2 FQGNSA. J was trimmed by 4 bases and V by 5 bases; bases with no gene match: 9. DNA of the CDR3: TGTGCCAGCAGCGGGAGCGGGGGGCCTCAGTACGAGCAGTACTTC. This translates into CASSGSGGPQYEQYF.

The chain's CDR3 is CASSLSQQTLENIQYF. The CDR3 DNA reads TGTGCCAGCAGCTTATCACAGCAGACACTCGAAAACATTCAGTACTTC. The chain carries TRBV5-4 and TRBJ2-4; D uncertain. This CDR3 comprises 16 residues. Germline V gives CDR1 SGHNT, CDR2 YYREEE (reference sequence). V lost 2 bases, J lost 5 bases, and 17 bases lay in between.

The chain links TRBV19 to TRBJ1-5, with 8 bases fitting TRBD1. The CDR3 covers 14 residues. Germline V lookup: CDR1 LNHDA, CDR2 SQIVND (reference sequence). The V and J ends lost 5 bases and 2 bases, in that order; junction bases with no gene match: 2. The CDR3 protein is CASSVTGGNQPQHF. CDR3 sequence (DNA): TGTGCCAGTAGTGTGACAGGGGGCAATCAGCCCCAGCATTTT.

V usage is TRBV15 and J usage is TRBJ1-5; weak D call: TRBD1 (6 bases). Trimming shortened V by 3 bases and J by 6 bases, and 12 bases separated the two germline ends. The CDR3 contains 14 residues. Germline loops: CDR1 LNHNV, CDR2 YYDKDF (reference sequence). For the CDR3, the DNA is TGTGCCACCAGCAGTGACAGGAACCGTCAGCCCCAGCATTTT. Translating it yields CATSSDRNRQPQHF.